This TCR beta chain was obtained from a study of T cell repertoires in cytomegalovirus infection. Across the whole study: The study used recently identified HLA-C-restricted and well-studied HLA-B-restricted CMV epitopes. Public TCR beta signature analysis indicated the presence of both CMV infection and matching HLA type.

Overall study findings and caveats: CMV-specific TCR beta clonotypes restricted by HLA-C were the ones dominating the ex vivo response. Cumulative public TCR beta family frequency identified CMV carriers with the relevant HLA.

On this clonotype: No antigen is known for it.

In TCRdb, the reads were re-called with MiXCR into one record per CDR3 protein. Of about 830,000 distinct CDR3 sequences in the sample, about 33% were seen once. CDR1 is MNHEY and CDR2 is SMNVEV in the germline V gene (reference sequence). Trimming removed 2 bases at V and 0 bases at J, with 14 bases between. CDR3 length: 18 residues. The receptor was derived from a human donor in good health (CMV status not recorded). Some clones in this sample may be carry-over from other donors' samples. The chain links TRBV27 to TRBJ2-6; D is unresolved. The sample in question was cultured CD8+ T cells from PBMCs, obtained from culture after CMV antigen stimulation. This chain's CDR3 is CASSLTWVGHSGANVLTF. The CDR3 region has the DNA TGTGCCAGCAGTTTAACTTGGGTCGGGCACTCTGGGGCCAACGTCCTGACTTTC.